The 8 T cell receptor beta chains below come from one sample, sequenced in a study of blood T cell repertoires in COVID-19. Method: immunoSEQ multiplex PCR; TCRdb's copy keeps in-frame clones and lacks some. The sample carries 95,000 to 150,000 clones, roughly 74% recorded once. Sequencing used peripheral blood. Receptors were obtained from a man aged 55 to 69 with acute or convalescent COVID-19.

This clone came up once. The gene calls are TRBV5-1 and TRBJ2-1; possible D gene TRBD2, 6 bases. Trimming cost V 5 bases and J 7 bases, with 16 bases left between them. The CDR3 runs 14 residues. Germline loops: CDR1 SGHRS, CDR2 YFSETQ. The CDR3 sequence is CASSLLLAQNEQFF. As DNA, the CDR3 is TGCGCCAGCAGTCTACTGCTAGCGCAAAATGAGCAGTTCTTC. The full variable domain, in which reference TRBV5-1 and TRBJ2-1 provide the parts outside the CDR3, is KAGVTQTPRYLIKTRGQQVTLSCSPISGHRSVSWYQQTPGQGLQFLFEYFSETQRNKGNFPGRFSGRQFSNSRSEMNVSTLELGDSALYLCASSLLLAQNEQFFGPGTRLTVL.

Regarding this clone: The sample holds other DNA sequences that translate to the same CDR3. V gene TRBV18 combines with J gene TRBJ1-1; D is possibly TRBD1 (5 bases). Germline-derived CDR1 and CDR2 are KGHSH and LQKENI. The length of the CDR3 is 13 residues. The germline V and J ends were trimmed by 2 bases and 1 base, with 5 bases remaining between them. The CDR3 loop is CASSPGQNTEAFF. CDR3 nucleotide sequence: TGTGCCAGCTCACCAGGACAGAACACTGAAGCTTTCTTT.

The gene calls are TRBV7-3 and TRBJ2-2, with D uncertain. Germline V gene sequence: CDR1 SGHTA, CDR2 FQGTGA. The V end lost 4 bases, the J end lost 0 bases, and 6 bases lay between the germline ends. The length of the CDR3 is 14 residues. CDR3 coding DNA: TGTGCCAGCAGCTCTACAGCGAACACCGGGGAGCTGTTTTTT. It translates to CASSSTANTGELFF.

CDR3 coding DNA: TGTGCCAGCAGCCAACGCGGGATTGACTCCTACAATGAGCAGTTCTTC. This translates into CASSQRGIDSYNEQFF. The chain recombines TRBV7-9 with TRBJ2-1, with a tentative D call TRBD2 (6 bases). Germline V lookup: CDR1 SEHNR, CDR2 FQNEAQ (reference sequence). The CDR3 is 16 amino acids. V lost 5 bases and J lost 0, with 14 bases in between.

The rearrangement joins TRBV2 to TRBJ1-2, with TRBD1 matching over 7 bases. V dropped 11 bases and J dropped 8; count of bases not matched to a gene: 8. This CDR3 region has 11 residues. Germline V gene data show CDR1 as SNHLY and CDR2 as FYNNEI. Written as DNA, the CDR3 is TGTGCCTTAGCAGGGGGTGCGGGCTACACCTTC. Protein sequence: CALAGGAGYTF.

V and J are TRBV5-6 and TRBJ2-7; 8 bases are a match to TRBD2. Germline V gene lookup returns CDR1 SGHDT and CDR2 YYEEEE. J lost 2 bases, V lost 1 base, and 5 bases had no gene match. CDR3 length equals 15 residues. As DNA, the CDR3 is TGTGCCAGCAGCTTGTTGCAGCGGGGGACCTACGAGCAGTACTTC. As protein: CASSLLQRGTYEQYF.

The chain combines TRBV27 with TRBJ2-7; 8 bases are shared with TRBD1. This CDR3 contains 13 residues. V dropped 5 bases and J dropped 5; count of bases not matched to a gene: 5. Germline CDR1 is MNHEY and CDR2 is SMNVEV (reference sequence). The DNA of the CDR3 is TGTGCCAGCAGTGGACAGGGCCACCACGAGCAGTACTTC. Its protein is CASSGQGHHEQYF.

This clone was observed a few times. The chain couples TRBV19 to TRBJ1-6; 11 bases are shared with TRBD1. The V gene end was trimmed by 9 bases and the J gene end by 8 bases; junction bases not matched to a gene: 3. The CDR3 spans 13 residues. Germline V lookup: CDR1 LNHDA, CDR2 SQIVND (reference sequence). The CDR3 sequence is CASGDRGYSPLHF. The CDR3 coding sequence is TGTGCCAGCGGGGACAGGGGGTATTCACCCCTCCACTTT.